This T cell receptor (beta chain) is from a study of blood T cell repertoires in COVID-19. Across the whole study: Specimens from acute and convalescent COVID-19 originated in the United States, Italy and Spain. Sources were T cells, B-cell-depleted T cells, or PBMCs; the material itself was cDNA or gDNA.

Authors' processing steps: Estimates of nucleated cell counts were drawn from the amplification of reference gene primers. Data came from immunoSEQ multiplex PCR; TCRdb stores just in-frame clones and leaves some out. V and J calls and clone size come straight from that table; D and trimming were deduced from the DNA. Of about 13,000 clones listed, approximately 91% were seen once; the top ten hold 11% to 15%. This TCR came from a human donor in a cohort sampled during active COVID-19. Sequences were obtained from peripheral blood.

The CDR3 here is CATHTTSGTRLTSNEQFF. The CDR3 DNA sequence: TGTGCCACCCACACGACTAGCGGGACGCGTCTGACGAGCAATGAGCAGTTCTTC. V is TRBV2 and J is TRBJ2-1; 11 nucleotides agree with TRBD2. Per germline, CDR1 SNHLY and CDR2 FYNNEI. The CDR3 is made up of 18 amino acids. The V segment lost 10 bases and the J segment 6 bases; nucleotides outside the gene matches: 20. Based on the CDR3 plus reference TRBV2 and TRBJ2-1, the full variable domain is EPEVTQTPSHQVTQMGQEVILRCVPISNHLYFYWYRQILGQKVEFLVSFYNNEISEKSEIFDDQFSVERPDGSNFTLKIRSTKLEDSAMYFCATHTTSGTRLTSNEQFFGPGTRLTVL.